The rows below give T cell receptor beta chains drawn from one sample of a study of blood T cell repertoires in COVID-19. The method was immunoSEQ multiplex PCR; TCRdb's version includes in-frame clones alone and lacks a portion of them. The sample contains around 260,000 clones, around nine tenths of which appear only once. Sequencing was performed on PBMCs or T cells enriched from blood (not recorded which). The receptors stem from a woman aged 25 to 39 who had recovered from COVID-19. Both conserved end residues are part of each CDR3. D genes are given only for firm matches. Expanded clones are given a class, and other clones once, few, many or no size at all.

size	D	J	V	CDR3	DNA
NA	TRBD2	TRBJ2-2	TRBV30	CAWRGLAVSGELFF	TGTGCCTGGAGGGGACTAGCGGTTAGTGGGGAGCTGTTTTTT
NA	NA	TRBJ1-2	TRBV5-6	CASSKTGGAFYGYTF	TGTGCCAGCAGTAAGACCGGAGGGGCCTTCTATGGCTACACCTTC
NA	NA	TRBJ2-7	TRBV28	CASSLDARGDEQYF	TGTGCCAGCAGTTTAGATGCCCGGGGAGACGAGCAGTACTTC
NA	TRBD1	TRBJ1-5	TRBV28	CASSLMAGGQPQHF	TGTGCCAGCAGTTTAATGGCAGGGGGTCAGCCCCAGCATTTT
once	NA	TRBJ1-4	TRBV15	CATSRVPGQNEKLFF	TGTGCCACCAGCAGAGTCCCCGGACAGAATGAAAAACTGTTTTTT
NA	NA	TRBJ1-4	TRBV28	CASSLPGYHEKLFF	TGTGCCAGCAGTTTACCAGGGTACCACGAAAAACTGTTTTTT
NA	NA	TRBJ1-1	TRBV6-5	CASQTTTNTEAFF	TGTGCCAGCCAAACCACAACGAACACTGAAGCTTTCTTT
NA	NA	TRBJ1-1	TRBV6-6	CASRDPRGNTEAFF	TGTGCCAGCAGGGATCCTCGGGGGAACACTGAAGCTTTCTTT
few	NA	TRBJ1-5	TRBV24-1	CATRRSQGNQPQHF	TGTGCCACCAGGAGATCACAGGGTAATCAGCCCCAGCATTTT
NA	NA	TRBJ2-1	TRBV7-9	CASSLTGNEQFF	TGTGCCAGCAGCTTAACCGGCAATGAGCAGTTCTTC
NA	TRBD1	TRBJ1-5	TRBV12-3/TRBV12-4	CASSRTGDQPQHF	TGTGCCAGCAGCAGAACAGGGGATCAGCCCCAGCATTTT
NA	TRBD1	TRBJ2-4	TRBV7-9	CASSFDRGYIQYF	TGTGCCAGCAGCTTCGACAGGGGATACATTCAGTACTTC
NA	NA	TRBJ2-7	TRBV6-2/TRBV6-3	CASSNRYEQYF	TGTGCCAGCAGTAACAGATACGAGCAGTACTTC
NA	TRBD2	TRBJ2-5	TRBV7-3	CASSLAGGYQETQYF	TGTGCCAGCAGCCTAGCGGGAGGTTACCAAGAGACCCAGTACTTC
NA	TRBD2	TRBJ2-3	TRBV5-1	CASSLGLAAATDTQYF	TGCGCCAGCAGCTTGGGACTAGCGGCTGCCACAGATACGCAGTATTTT
once	NA	TRBJ2-1	TRBV27	CASSTPSPNNEQFF	TGTGCCAGCAGTACCCCCTCTCCTAACAATGAGCAGTTCTTC
NA	TRBD2	TRBJ2-1	TRBV5-1	CASRTSGSQVDEQFF	TGCGCCAGCAGGACTAGCGGGAGTCAGGTCGATGAGCAGTTCTTC
NA	NA	TRBJ2-7	TRBV6-2/TRBV6-3	CASSYGGVYEQYF	TGTGCCAGCAGTTACGGCGGGGTCTACGAGCAGTACTTC
once	NA	TRBJ2-7	TRBV18	CASSPQYEQYF	TGTGCCAGCTCACCTCAGTACGAGCAGTACTTC
NA	NA	TRBJ2-3	TRBV7-8	CASSPLDTQYF	TGTGCCAGCAGCCCACTAGATACGCAGTATTTT
NA	NA	TRBJ1-5	TRBV7-9	CASSSGGVQQPQHF	TGTGCCAGCAGCTCTGGGGGGGTTCAGCAGCCCCAGCATTTT
once	TRBD1	TRBJ2-7	TRBV28	CASSLPDRGNEQYF	TGTGCCAGCAGTTTACCCGACAGGGGGAACGAGCAGTACTTC
few	NA	TRBJ1-3	TRBV14	CASSHLPAGNTIYF	TGTGCCAGCAGCCACCTCCCCGCTGGAAACACCATATATTTT
NA	NA	TRBJ1-2	TRBV6-2/TRBV6-3	CASSYSTAGYTF	TGTGCCAGCAGTTACTCGACTGCTGGCTACACCTTC
NA	NA	TRBJ1-1	TRBV29-1	CSVEMGATEAFF	TGCAGCGTTGAAATGGGGGCCACTGAAGCTTTCTTT
NA	NA	TRBJ2-1	TRBV24-1	CATSDPGTKGYNEQFF	TGTGCCACCAGTGATCCCGGGACAAAGGGCTACAATGAGCAGTTCTTC
NA	NA	TRBJ2-3	TRBV15	CATSRRQGPDTQYF	TGTGCCACCAGCAGAAGGCAGGGCCCAGATACGCAGTATTTT
NA	NA	TRBJ2-4	TRBV6-5	CASSTGMGTVNIQYF	TGTGCCAGCAGTACAGGGATGGGGACCGTAAACATTCAGTACTTC
NA	TRBD1	TRBJ1-3	TRBV7-6	CASSLEGRGARGPGNTIYF	TGTGCCAGCAGCTTAGAGGGGAGGGGAGCCAGGGGGCCTGGAAACACCATATATTTT
NA	NA	TRBJ1-6	TRBV9	CASSVTINSPLHF	TGTGCCAGCAGCGTGACAATTAATTCACCCCTCCACTTT
NA	NA	TRBJ2-7	TRBV28	CASSYQGSYEQYF	TGTGCCAGCAGTTATCAGGGATCCTACGAGCAGTACTTC
once	NA	TRBJ1-5	TRBV19	CASTGRGRPQHF	TGTGCCAGTACCGGGCGGGGTCGGCCCCAGCATTTT
NA	NA	TRBJ1-2	TRBV4-2	CASSQEGRGYTF	TGTGCCAGCAGCCAAGAGGGCCGGGGCTACACCTTC
NA	TRBD1	TRBJ1-5	TRBV28	CASTRTGGSQPQHF	TGTGCCAGCACCCGGACAGGGGGCTCTCAGCCCCAGCATTTT
once	TRBD2	TRBJ2-5	TRBV15	CATSGMAGRASETQYF	TGTGCCACCAGCGGAATGGCAGGGAGGGCCTCCGAGACCCAGTACTTC
NA	NA	TRBJ1-1	TRBV28	CASSFVGLEAFF	TGTGCCAGCAGTTTCGTCGGACTTGAAGCTTTCTTT
NA	TRBD2	TRBJ2-1	TRBV27	CASSLPRGLGLNEQFF	TGTGCCAGCAGTTTACCCAGGGGACTAGGGCTCAATGAGCAGTTCTTC
NA	TRBD1	TRBJ2-7	TRBV9	CASSTGTGDYEQYF	TGTGCCAGCAGCACCGGGACAGGTGACTACGAGCAGTACTTC
once	TRBD1	TRBJ2-3	TRBV5-5	CASSLGQGEGDTQYF	TGTGCCAGCAGCTTGGGGCAGGGGGAAGGAGATACGCAGTATTTT
NA	NA	TRBJ1-5	TRBV28	CASSLSLDSPYSNQPQHF	TGTGCCAGCAGTTTATCTTTGGATAGCCCCTATAGCAATCAGCCCCAGCATTTT